These 9 T cell receptor beta chains came from one sample sequenced in a study of T cell clones after liver transplantation. Libraries were prepared by immunoSEQ multiplex PCR; TCRdb keeps only in-frame clonotypes and omits some of them. Among 55,000 to 75,000 clones listed, less than 85% were seen once. Sample: CD4+ T cells from blood, taken at the approximately 15-month timepoint. The receptors derive from a human patient who received a liver transplant. The graft donor may be the source of some T cells.

The chain combines TRBV14 with TRBJ1-1, with a possible D match to TRBD1 (5 bases). V lost 5 bases and J lost 5, with 12 bases in between. CDR1 and CDR2 (germline): SGHDN, FVKESK. This CDR3 has 13 residues. The CDR3 nucleotides read TGTGCCAGCAGCGCCAGGGAGGGGACTGAAGCTTTCTTT. It yields the protein CASSAREGTEAFF.

This clone has only one observation. V and J are TRBV7-2 and TRBJ1-1; TRBD1 matches at 8 bases. Germline assignment: CDR1 SGHTA and CDR2 FQGNSA. The CDR3 covers 13 residues. The V segment lost 5 bases and the J segment 5 bases; nucleotides outside the gene matches: 4. This CDR3 reads CASSQQGGTEAFF. In nucleotides, the CDR3 is TGTGCCAGCAGCCAACAGGGGGGTACTGAAGCTTTCTTT.

By sample share, this clone is medium-sized. This chain uses TRBV25-1 with TRBJ1-3, with D hard to call. Germline values: CDR1 MGHDK, CDR2 SYGVNS. The CDR3 sequence is 13 residues long. Trimming took off 2 bases at V and 4 bases at J, with 6 bases between the two ends. CDR3 amino acids: CASSEPGGNTIYF. CDR3 bases: TGTGCCAGCAGTGAACCTGGGGGAAACACCATATATTTT.

This sequence joins TRBV12-5 and TRBJ2-7; D gene unclear. The CDR3 extends over 13 amino acids. V lost 4 bases to trimming and J lost 6 bases, with 13 bases between them. Germline lookup yields CDR1 LGHNT and CDR2 FRNRAP. This chain's CDR3 is CASGSPRIIEQYV. The CDR3 DNA is TGTGCTAGTGGTTCCCCCCGTATAATCGAGCAGTACGTC.

The V call is TRBV7-2, the J call TRBJ1-5; no reliable D call. The length of the CDR3 is 15 residues. The V gene's germline CDR1 is SGHTA and CDR2 FQGNSA. Trimming left V 5 bases short and J 7 bases short, with 18 bases between. The CDR3 DNA reads as TGTGCCAGCAGCCAGCTGAGGACTCCGGGGCAGCCCCAGCATTTT. As protein: CASSQLRTPGQPQHF. The full variable domain, rest sourced from reference TRBV7-2 and TRBJ1-5, is GAGVSQSPSNKVTEKGKDVELRCDPISGHTALYWYRQSLGQGLEFLIYFQGNSAPDKSGLPSDRFSAERTGGSVSTLTIQRTQQEDSAVYLCASSQLRTPGQPQHFGDGTRLSIL.

This clone turned up a few times. The chain employs TRBV6-5 and TRBJ1-5; TRBD1 is a possible D gene (6 bases). This CDR3 region has 14 residues. V lost 0 bases and J lost 5, with 8 bases in between. Germline CDR1 is MNHEY and CDR2 is SVGAGI. CDR3 in amino acids: CASSYSGADQPQHF. DNA of the CDR3: TGTGCCAGCAGTTACTCGGGGGCAGATCAGCCCCAGCATTTT.

This clone was detected once. CDR3 residues: CASSPPSGRAAGGPHETQYF. The CDR3, as DNA: TGTGCCAGCAGTCCTCCCTCCGGGCGGGCAGCGGGAGGGCCTCATGAGACCCAGTACTTC. The chain combines TRBV28 with TRBJ2-5; 10 nucleotides align to TRBD2. The CDR3 is 20 amino acids. Germline values: CDR1 MDHEN, CDR2 SYDVKM. J was trimmed by 5 bases and V by 5 bases; bases with no gene match: 23.

This clone was seen a handful of times. This chain uses TRBV2 with TRBJ1-5; D is perhaps TRBD1 (5 bases). There are 17 residues in the CDR3. CDR1 and CDR2 (germline): SNHLY, FYNNEI. V was clipped by 3 bases and J by 0 bases, with 15 bases between them. DNA of the CDR3: TGTGCCAGCAGTGATAGCCGTGACAGTTATAGCAATCAGCCCCAGCATTTT. Translating it yields CASSDSRDSYSNQPQHF.

This clone appeared once. The DNA for the CDR3 is TGTGCCAGCAGTCACCGGACAGGGGGAACCTACGAGCAGTACTTC. Its protein is CASSHRTGGTYEQYF. The rearrangement uses TRBV6-1 and TRBJ2-7; TRBD1 matches at 10 bases. The CDR3 spans 15 residues. With V trimmed by 5 bases and J by 2 bases, 6 bases remained unmatched. CDR1 and CDR2 from the germline V gene are MNHNS and SASEGT.